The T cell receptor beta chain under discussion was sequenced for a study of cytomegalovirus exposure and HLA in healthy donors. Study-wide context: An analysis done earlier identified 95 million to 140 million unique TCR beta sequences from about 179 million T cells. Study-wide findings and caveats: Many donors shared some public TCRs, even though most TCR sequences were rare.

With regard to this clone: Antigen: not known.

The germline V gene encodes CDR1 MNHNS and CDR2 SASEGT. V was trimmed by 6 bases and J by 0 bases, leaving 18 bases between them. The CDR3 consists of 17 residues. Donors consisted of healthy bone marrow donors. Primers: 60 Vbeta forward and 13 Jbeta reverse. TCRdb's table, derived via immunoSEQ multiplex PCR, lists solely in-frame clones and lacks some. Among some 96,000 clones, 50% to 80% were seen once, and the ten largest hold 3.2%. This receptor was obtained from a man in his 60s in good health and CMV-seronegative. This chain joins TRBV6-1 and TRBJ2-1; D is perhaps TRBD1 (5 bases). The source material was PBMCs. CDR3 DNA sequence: TGTGCCAGCAGGGAAATTCAGGGTAAGGGCTCCTACAATGAGCAGTTCTTC. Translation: CASREIQGKGSYNEQFF.